These 10 T cell receptor beta chains were sequenced from one sample in a study of T cells in localized non-small cell lung cancer. Profiling relied on immunoSEQ multiplex PCR, and the TCRdb table lists in-frame clones only, not all of them. This sample yields approximately 76,000 clones, of which about 84% are seen a single time; roughly 9.8% belongs to the top ten. Sequences were derived from peripheral blood, sampled before any cancer treatment. The receptor source for this set is an older female donor with stage I lung adenocarcinoma.

This clone was observed a single time. The V call is TRBV28, the J call TRBJ2-5; D gene unclear. V lost 5 bases and J 2 bases, leaving 15 bases between the germline ends. The V gene's germline CDR1 is MDHEN and CDR2 SYDVKM. The CDR3 totals 15 residues. CDR3 in amino acids: CASSLLWGIQETQYF. As DNA, the CDR3 is TGTGCCAGCAGTCTTCTGTGGGGTATTCAAGAGACCCAGTACTTC. Drawing the rest from reference TRBV28 and TRBJ2-5, the complete variable domain is DVKVTQSSRYLVKRTGEKVFLECVQDMDHENMFWYRQDPGLGLRLIYFSYDVKMKEKGDIPEGYSVSREKKERFSLILESASTNQTSMYLCASSLLWGIQETQYFGPGTRLLVL.

The chain uses TRBV4-3 and TRBJ1-2; TRBD1 matches 9 bases. CDR1 and CDR2 from the germline V gene are LGHNA and YSLEER. This CDR3 is built from 13 residues. The J segment lost 4 bases and the V segment lost 4 bases, leaving 1 base of the junction unmatched. The DNA of the CDR3 is TGCGCCAGCAGCCCGGGACAGGGCTATGGCTACACCTTC. It yields the protein CASSPGQGYGYTF.

The CDR3 DNA reads TGTGCCAGCAGCCAGTGGACAGGGAGCGCCTACGAGCAGTACTTC. The encoded protein is CASSQWTGSAYEQYF. The rearrangement links TRBV14 to TRBJ2-7; TRBD1 agrees at 8 bases. This CDR3 comprises 15 residues. The V gene end was trimmed by 3 bases and the J gene end by 2 bases; junction bases not matched to a gene: 6. The germline V gene encodes CDR1 SGHDN and CDR2 FVKESK.

V and J are TRBV6-6 and TRBJ2-7; D call uncertain. V was cut by 6 bases and J by 3 bases, with 6 bases left in between. Germline values: CDR1 MNHNY, CDR2 SVGAGI (reference sequence). CDR3 length: 11 amino acids. The CDR3 spells CASSLFYEQYF. DNA of the CDR3: TGTGCCAGCAGCCTCTTCTACGAGCAGTACTTC.

This chain uses TRBV7-9 with TRBJ2-7; D gene uncertain. V was pared by 4 bases and J by 0 bases, with 16 bases between. Germline V gene lookup returns CDR1 SEHNR and CDR2 FQNEAQ (reference sequence). There are 16 residues in the CDR3. CDR3 bases: TGTGCCAGCAGCTCTACTCTCTCTGATAGCTCCTACGAGCAGTACTTC. As protein: CASSSTLSDSSYEQYF.

The chain joins TRBV5-6 to TRBJ1-4, with D unclear. Looked up from germline, CDR1 is SGHDT and CDR2 is YYEEEE. This CDR3 region has 15 residues. V shed 4 bases and J shed 7 bases, with 17 bases lying between them. The CDR3 DNA is TGTGCCAGCAGCAACATGGGAGGGAACGCTGAAAAACTGTTTTTT. It encodes CASSNMGGNAEKLFF.

V gene TRBV27 combines with J gene TRBJ2-7; 8 nucleotides line up with TRBD1. V was clipped by 1 base and J by 3 bases; unmatched bases: 14. This CDR3 is built from 18 residues. The V gene's germline CDR1 is MNHEY and CDR2 SMNVEV (reference sequence). For the CDR3, the DNA is TGTGCCAGCAGTTTATTCCCTCCGGGACAGGCGATCCTCTACGAGCAGTACTTC. Its protein product is CASSLFPPGQAILYEQYF.

The chain combines TRBV18 with TRBJ1-1; D remains ambiguous. The CDR3 is made up of 14 amino acids. V was trimmed by 1 base and J by 0 bases, leaving 6 bases between them. Germline CDR1 KGHSH, CDR2 LQKENI. The CDR3 sequence: CASSPRELNTEAFF. CDR3 sequence (DNA): TGTGCCAGCTCACCACGGGAATTGAACACTGAAGCTTTCTTT. Variable domain in full (rest from reference TRBV18 and TRBJ1-1): NAGVMQNPRHLVRRRGQEARLRCSPMKGHSHVYWYRQLPEEGLKFMVYLQKENIIDESGMPKERFSAEFPKEGPSILRIQQVVRGDSAAYFCASSPRELNTEAFFGQGTRLTVV.

The CDR3 here is CASSDPGQGRGYTF. The CDR3 DNA follows: TGTGCCAGCAGCGACCCGGGACAGGGAAGAGGCTACACCTTC. This chain joins TRBV4-2 and TRBJ1-2, with 9 bases fitting TRBD1. V shed 5 bases, J shed 8 bases, and the junction held 9 bases outside the gene matches. Germline CDR1 reads LGHNA; CDR2 reads YNFKEQ. The CDR3 totals 14 residues.

This chain's CDR3 is CASRDRQGRGEKLFF. CDR3 bases: TGTGCCAGCAGGGACCGGCAGGGGAGGGGGGAAAAACTGTTTTTT. The chain carries TRBV6-1 and TRBJ1-4; tentatively, D is TRBD1 (6 bases). Looked up from germline, CDR1 is MNHNS and CDR2 is SASEGT. V was trimmed by 6 bases and J by 8 bases, leaving 19 bases between them. This CDR3 is 15 amino acids long.